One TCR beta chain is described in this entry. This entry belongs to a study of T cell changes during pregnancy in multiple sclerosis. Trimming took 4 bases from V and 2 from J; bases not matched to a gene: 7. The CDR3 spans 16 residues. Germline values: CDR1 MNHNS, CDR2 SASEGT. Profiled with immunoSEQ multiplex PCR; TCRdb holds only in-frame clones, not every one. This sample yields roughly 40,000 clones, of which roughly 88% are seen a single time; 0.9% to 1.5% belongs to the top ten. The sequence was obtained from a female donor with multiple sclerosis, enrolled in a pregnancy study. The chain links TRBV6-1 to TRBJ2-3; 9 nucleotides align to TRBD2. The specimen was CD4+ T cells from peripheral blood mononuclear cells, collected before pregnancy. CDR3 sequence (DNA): TGTGCCAGCAGTGTGGTGCTAGCGGGAATCACAGATACGCAGTATTTT. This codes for CASSVVLAGITDTQYF.